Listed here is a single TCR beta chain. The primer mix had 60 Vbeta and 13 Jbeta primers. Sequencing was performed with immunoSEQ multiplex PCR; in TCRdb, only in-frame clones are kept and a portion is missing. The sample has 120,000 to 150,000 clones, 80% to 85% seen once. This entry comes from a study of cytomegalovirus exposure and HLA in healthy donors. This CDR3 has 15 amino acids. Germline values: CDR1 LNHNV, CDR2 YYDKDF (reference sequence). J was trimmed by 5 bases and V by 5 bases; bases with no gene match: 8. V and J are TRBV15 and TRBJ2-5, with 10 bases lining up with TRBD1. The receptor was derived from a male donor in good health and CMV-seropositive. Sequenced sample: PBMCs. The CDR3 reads CATSPRTGGAETQYF. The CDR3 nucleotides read TGTGCCACCAGCCCCCGGACAGGGGGAGCGGAGACCCAGTACTTC.